The 19 T cell receptor beta chains below all came from one sample that was sequenced in a study of early T cells in non-severe SARS-CoV-2 infection. TCRdb recomputed calls from the 5' RACE reads with MiXCR, one row per CDR3 protein. The table records under 70,000 distinct CDR3 sequences, roughly 12% of them present only once. Sequenced sample: whole blood. The receptors originated from an adult who was a healthcare worker with PCR-confirmed SARS-CoV-2 infection or an uninfected control (not recorded which).

This clonotype was detected ten times or more. V gene TRBV29-1 combines with J gene TRBJ2-1; D might be TRBD2 (5 bases). Germline loops: CDR1 SQVTM, CDR2 ANQGSEA. V lost 4 bases and J 6 bases, leaving 16 bases between the germline ends. This CDR3 contains 14 residues. CDR3 DNA: TGCAGCGTTGGGCCCCGGAGGACTTCCAATGAGCAGTTCTTC. This codes for CSVGPRRTSNEQFF.

This clonotype was picked up many times. This chain connects TRBV4-2 to TRBJ1-4; possibly TRBD1 for D (5 bases). Trimming pared 0 bases from V and 7 bases from J, leaving 15 bases between. Germline CDR1 and CDR2: LGHNA and YNFKEQ. The CDR3 is 16 amino acids. As DNA, the CDR3 is TGTGCCAGCAGCCAAGATCCGGCAGGGTTGACTGAAAAACTGTTTTTT. It codes for CASSQDPAGLTEKLFF.

V and J are TRBV6-5 and TRBJ2-1; 8 bases are a match to TRBD2. This CDR3 has 16 amino acids. V dropped 6 bases and J dropped 2; count of bases not matched to a gene: 9. Germline lookup yields CDR1 MNHEY and CDR2 SVGAGI. The CDR3 reads CASSPSSGLTYNEQFF. The CDR3 nucleotides read TGTGCCAGCAGCCCGTCTAGCGGGCTCACCTACAATGAGCAGTTCTTC.

The V and J genes are TRBV7-3 and TRBJ2-7; tentative D call: TRBD1 (6 bases). Germline V gene lookup returns CDR1 SGHTA and CDR2 FQGTGA. The germline V and J ends were trimmed by 1 base and 3 bases, with 13 bases remaining between them. The CDR3 is 15 amino acids. This chain's CDR3 is CASSLNGRGDYEQYF. CDR3 sequence (DNA): TGTGCCAGCAGCTTAAATGGCAGGGGAGACTACGAGCAGTACTTC.

This clonotype occurred many times. The genes are TRBV10-2 and TRBJ1-5; D ambiguous. This CDR3 spans 13 amino acids. Germline CDR1 reads WSHSY; CDR2 reads SAAADI. V was trimmed by 5 bases and J by 6 bases, leaving 11 bases between them. Here the CDR3 DNA reads TGCGCCAGCAGTCCCGACCTCACTCAGCCCCAGCATTTT. Its translation: CASSPDLTQPQHF.

This clonotype occurred many times. The rearrangement joins TRBV23-1 to TRBJ2-3; D perhaps matches TRBD2 (6 bases). Being an ORF, TRBV23-1 has a function that is uncertain. The CDR3 is 18 amino acids. Between the trimmed V and J ends, which lost 3 bases and 10 bases, there was a span of 29 bases. In DNA, the CDR3 is TGCGCCAGCAGTCAGTCCCGGCGCCGGCTTGTGGGACGGAGGGCGCAGTATTTT. Encoded protein: CASSQSRRRLVGRRAQYF.

This clonotype was seen repeatedly, ten times or more. This sequence joins TRBV5-1 and TRBJ2-2, with D perhaps TRBD1 (6 bases). The CDR3 contains 14 residues. Per the germline V gene, CDR1 is SGHRS and CDR2 is YFSETQ. The V end was cut by 0 bases, the J end by 4 bases, with 7 bases between. CDR3 amino acids: CASSLEGGTGELFF. The CDR3 DNA reads as TGCGCCAGCAGCTTGGAAGGGGGCACCGGGGAGCTGTTTTTT.

This clonotype has a handful of counts. This chain connects TRBV10-2 to TRBJ2-7; possibly TRBD1 for D (5 bases). CDR3 length: 11 residues. Trimming removed 8 bases at V and 3 bases at J, with 8 bases between. Germline values: CDR1 WSHSY, CDR2 SAAADI. CDR3 sequence (DNA): TGCGCCAGCGGACACCGCTACGAGCAGTACTTC. The encoded protein is CASGHRYEQYF.

The chain carries TRBV29-1 and TRBJ1-3, with D hard to call. This CDR3 is 14 amino acids long. CDR1 and CDR2 (germline): SQVTM, ANQGSEA. Trimming pared 3 bases from V and 4 bases from J, leaving 13 bases between. CDR3 in DNA: TGCAGCGTTGAGGCGGGGTTCGCCGGAAACACCATATATTTT. Protein: CSVEAGFAGNTIYF.

Many counts were recorded for this clonotype. The genes are TRBV2 and TRBJ2-1; D remains unclear. The V gene's germline CDR1 is SNHLY and CDR2 FYNNEI. This CDR3 region has 11 residues. Between the trimmed V and J ends, which lost 8 bases and 12 bases, there was a span of 14 bases. The CDR3 reads CASHRRDGQFF. The CDR3 coding sequence is TGTGCCAGCCATAGGAGAGACGGGCAGTTCTTC.

This clonotype appeared many times. The chain employs TRBV7-2 and TRBJ1-2; no firm D call. Trimming removed 4 bases at V and 1 base at J, with 10 bases between. Germline-derived CDR1 and CDR2 are SGHTA and FQGNSA. The CDR3 sequence is 14 residues long. Written as DNA, the CDR3 is TGTGCCAGCAGCTGGACCGAGCTTAACTATGGCTACACCTTC. It encodes CASSWTELNYGYTF.

At least ten counts were recorded for this clonotype. This rearrangement joins TRBV30 to TRBJ1-5; D remains unclear. Germline V gene data show CDR1 as GTSNPN and CDR2 as SVGIG (reference sequence). With 1 base removed from V and 5 bases from J, the gap between germline ends came to 9 bases. This CDR3 spans 13 amino acids. This chain's CDR3 is CAWSATPYQPQHF. CDR3 nucleotide sequence: TGTGCCTGGAGTGCGACACCTTATCAGCCCCAGCATTTT.

This clonotype has only a few counts. The gene calls are TRBV6-6 and TRBJ2-7; TRBD2 matches 11 bases. The V and J ends lost 5 bases and 0 bases, in that order; junction bases with no gene match: 6. Germline V gives CDR1 MNHNY, CDR2 SVGAGI (reference sequence). This CDR3 has 16 residues. CDR3 protein: CASSNLLAGASYEQYF. The CDR3 DNA reads as TGTGCCAGCAGTAACTTACTAGCGGGAGCCTCCTACGAGCAGTACTTC.

In this sample, this clonotype turned up many times. The chain employs TRBV7-8 and TRBJ2-1; D possibly corresponds to TRBD2 (5 bases). V was cut by 4 bases and J by 2 bases, with 18 bases left in between. This CDR3 is built from 17 residues. Germline assignment: CDR1 SGHVS and CDR2 FQNEAQ. The CDR3 sequence: CASSSSWLGGTYNEQFF. The CDR3 bases are TGTGCCAGCAGCTCATCCTGGCTCGGAGGTACCTACAATGAGCAGTTCTTC. Combining the CDR3 with reference TRBV7-8 and TRBJ2-1 gives the whole variable domain GAGVSQSPRYKVAKRGQDVALRCDPISGHVSLFWYQQALGQGPEFLTYFQNEAQLDKSGLPSDRFFAERPEGSVSTLKIQRTQQEDSAVYLCASSSSWLGGTYNEQFFGPGTRLTVL.

This clonotype was seen many times. The chain joins TRBV20-1 to TRBJ2-4; D is perhaps TRBD1 or TRBD2 (7 bases each). The V end lost 5 bases, the J end lost 4 bases, and 15 bases lay between the germline ends. The CDR3 length is 14 residues. The germline V gene has CDR1 DFQATT and CDR2 SNEGSKA (reference sequence). The CDR3 DNA reads TGCAGTGCTTCCCAGGGGGGGACGAAAAACATTCAGTACTTC. This gives the protein CSASQGGTKNIQYF.

The chain employs TRBV7-8 and TRBJ1-6; D gene uncertain. CDR3 length: 14 residues. The germline V gene encodes CDR1 SGHVS and CDR2 FQNEAQ. V was clipped by 6 bases and J by 10 bases, with 16 bases between them. The CDR3, as DNA: TGTGCCAGCAGGAGCGGGCGGGGAGAGTCACCCCTCCACTTT. Amino acids: CASRSGRGESPLHF.

Note on this clonotype: This may be a read error, as it is one base from a much larger clone. J is TRBJ2-1 and V is TRBV7-2; D is perhaps TRBD1 (6 bases). The CDR3 consists of 15 residues. From germline, CDR1 is SGHTA and CDR2 FQGNSA. The CDR3 DNA reads TGTGTCAGCAGCCTACCCCTGACAGGCCACAATGAGCAGTTCTTC. It encodes CVSSLPLTGHNEQFF.

Note on this clonotype: A much larger clone lies a single base off, so this may be a read error. Since no conserved phenylalanine or tryptophan closes the CDR3, a read error is the likely cause. The chain employs TRBV11-2 and TRBJ2-6; TRBD2 matches 10 bases. J gave up 4 bases and V 1 base, and 7 bases lay outside the gene matches. Germline-derived CDR1 and CDR2 are SGHAT and FQNNGV. The CDR3 contains 18 residues. In DNA, the CDR3 is TGTGCCAGCAGCTTAGGGCTAGCGGGAGTTGCCGGGGCCAACGTCCTGACTCTC. It codes for CASSLGLAGVAGANVLTL.

This clonotype was detected only a few times. V is TRBV5-1 and J is TRBJ2-7; D possibly corresponds to TRBD1 (5 bases). CDR1 SGHRS and CDR2 YFSETQ come from the germline V gene. The germline V and J ends were trimmed by 5 bases and 2 bases, with 11 bases remaining between them. This CDR3 is 13 amino acids long. The CDR3 nucleotides read TGCGCCAGCAGAAAGACAGACCCCTACGAGCAGTACTTC. Translating gives CASRKTDPYEQYF.